These 26 T cell receptor beta chains were sequenced from one sample in a study of untreated major depressive disorder. TCRdb keeps only in-frame clones here, not all; method: immunoSEQ multiplex PCR. The data hold tens of thousands of clones, with 89% observed a single time. Sequencing was done on a sample of CD4+ T cells from PBMCs. The source of these receptors is a woman in her thirties or forties in good health.

V usage is TRBV6-5 and J usage is TRBJ2-1; the D gene is possibly TRBD2 (7 bases). The V gene's germline CDR1 is MNHEY and CDR2 SVGAGI. V lost 6 bases, J lost 7 bases, and 19 bases lay in between. The CDR3 length is 15 residues. CDR3 amino acids: CASSSEGGAFNEQFF. The CDR3 DNA reads as TGTGCCAGCAGCTCTGAGGGGGGGGCTTTTAATGAGCAGTTCTTC.

The chain employs TRBV5-4 and TRBJ2-4; 14 nucleotides match TRBD2. V lost 5 bases to trimming and J lost 2 bases; unmatched junction nucleotides: 6. The CDR3 covers 17 residues. Per the germline V gene, CDR1 is SGHNT and CDR2 is YYREEE (reference sequence). The DNA of the CDR3 is TGTGCCAGCAGTTATGGGACTAGCGGGGGAACCAAAAACATTCAGTACTTC. The encoded protein is CASSYGTSGGTKNIQYF. The complete variable domain, with remaining parts taken from reference TRBV5-4 and TRBJ2-4, reads ETGVTQSPTHLIKTRGQQVTLRCSSQSGHNTVSWYQQALGQGPQFIFQYYREEENGRGNFPPRFSGLQFPNYSSELNVNALELDDSALYLCASSYGTSGGTKNIQYFGAGTRLSVL.

The chain's CDR3 is CASSPRTDTQYF. The CDR3 region has the DNA TGTGCCAGCAGCCCCAGGACAGATACGCAGTATTTT. The chain has TRBV6-1 and TRBJ2-3; D uncertain. CDR3 length: 12 residues. CDR1 MNHNS and CDR2 SASEGT come from the germline V gene. Trimming cost V 6 bases and J 3 bases, with 7 bases left between them.

The chain uses TRBV19 and TRBJ1-2; possibly TRBD1 for D (5 bases). Germline V gives CDR1 LNHDA, CDR2 SQIVND (reference sequence). Trimming shortened V by 6 bases and J by 12 bases, and 23 bases separated the two germline ends. There are 14 residues in the CDR3. CDR3 bases: TGTGCCAGTAGCAAGGGGACCTTGATATCGGAACACACCTTC. This gives the protein CASSKGTLISEHTF. Variable domain in full (rest from reference TRBV19 and TRBJ1-2): DGGITQSPKYLFRKEGQNVTLSCEQNLNHDAMYWYRQDPGQGLRLIYYSQIVNDFQKGDIAEGYSVSREKKESFPLTVTSAQKNPTAFYLCASSKGTLISEHTFGSGTRLTVV.

The chain joins TRBV6-5 to TRBJ1-1, with TRBD1 matching over 10 bases. This CDR3 has 13 amino acids. Germline V CDR1 and CDR2: MNHEY, SVGAGI. J was trimmed by 5 bases and V by 7 bases; bases with no gene match: 4. The CDR3 spells CASTDRGRTEAFF. CDR3 DNA: TGTGCCAGCACTGACAGGGGGCGAACTGAAGCTTTCTTT.

This chain connects TRBV9 to TRBJ2-1; D gene uncertain. This CDR3 contains 15 residues. Trimming left V 0 bases short and J 0 bases short, with 7 bases between. CDR1 and CDR2 from the germline V gene are SGDLS and YYNGEE. The CDR3 DNA reads TGTGCCAGCAGCGTAGGGGTCAGCTCCTACAATGAGCAGTTCTTC. Translated: CASSVGVSSYNEQFF. The full variable domain, with the rest looked up from reference TRBV9 and TRBJ2-1, is DSGVTQTPKHLITATGQRVTLRCSPRSGDLSVYWYQQSLDQGLQFLIQYYNGEERAKGNILERFSAQQFPDLHSELNLSSLELGDSALYFCASSVGVSSYNEQFFGPGTRLTVL.

CDR3 sequence (DNA): TGTGCCAGCAGCCCAGCGGGACTCTACGAGCAGTACGTC. It codes for CASSPAGLYEQYV. This chain joins TRBV21-1 and TRBJ2-7; whether TRBD2, the table's D call, matches the DNA was not checked. TRBV21-1 represents a pseudogene. This CDR3 contains 13 residues.

This clone was seen a handful of times. This chain uses TRBV10-3 with TRBJ1-2; TRBD1 matches at 7 bases. The CDR3 is 15 residues long. The V gene's germline CDR1 is ENHRY and CDR2 SYGVKD. V lost 10 bases to trimming and J lost 8 bases; unmatched junction nucleotides: 19. The CDR3 DNA is TGTGCCAGCTCGAAGGCGGCCGACAGGGTCGAAGGCTACACCTTC. As protein: CASSKAADRVEGYTF.

The CDR3 nucleotides read TGCGCCAGCAGCCAAGATGTAGGGGCGGGTGGAAACACCATATATTTT. This sequence encodes CASSQDVGAGGNTIYF. The chain couples TRBV4-3 to TRBJ1-3, with D tentatively TRBD1 (5 bases). The V end lost 0 bases, the J end lost 3 bases, and 12 bases lay between the germline ends. The germline gives CDR1 LGHNA, CDR2 YSLEER. There are 16 residues in the CDR3.

J is TRBJ2-1 and V is TRBV5-6; D unclear. V lost 3 bases and J 6 bases, leaving 4 bases between the germline ends. Germline assignment: CDR1 SGHDT and CDR2 YYEEEE. This CDR3 contains 11 residues. The CDR3 coding sequence is TGTGCCAGCAGCTCAACCAATGAGCAGTTCTTC. Its protein is CASSSTNEQFF.

The gene calls are TRBV5-1 and TRBJ1-4, with D perhaps TRBD1 (5 bases). CDR1 SGHRS and CDR2 YFSETQ come from the germline V gene. This CDR3 comprises 16 residues. Trimming cost V 2 bases and J 0 bases, with 11 bases left between them. CDR3 in amino acids: CASSFSSGATNEKLFF. Written as DNA, the CDR3 is TGCGCCAGCAGCTTTTCCTCGGGGGCAACTAATGAAAAACTGTTTTTT.

Here the CDR3 reads CSVAQGSTNEKLFF. The CDR3 DNA sequence: TGCAGCGTTGCGCAGGGTTCAACTAATGAAAAACTGTTTTTT. The genes are TRBV29-1 and TRBJ1-4; maybe TRBD1 (5 bases). V lost 4 bases, J lost 0 bases, and 9 bases lay in between. The CDR3 extends over 14 amino acids. CDR1 and CDR2 from the germline V gene are SQVTM and ANQGSEA.

This clone appeared once. The V and J genes are TRBV18 and TRBJ1-1, with D hard to call. The germline gives CDR1 KGHSH, CDR2 LQKENI. The CDR3 contains 16 residues. V was pared by 0 bases and J by 1 base, with 12 bases between. CDR3 protein: CASSPPVGRSNTEAFF. In nucleotides, the CDR3 is TGTGCCAGCTCACCACCTGTAGGCAGATCGAACACTGAAGCTTTCTTT. Supplemented by reference TRBV18 and TRBJ1-1, the full variable domain reads NAGVMQNPRHLVRRRGQEARLRCSPMKGHSHVYWYRQLPEEGLKFMVYLQKENIIDESGMPKERFSAEFPKEGPSILRIQQVVRGDSAAYFCASSPPVGRSNTEAFFGQGTRLTVV.

The V gene is TRBV7-2, the J gene TRBJ1-2; no reliable D call. The CDR3 covers 11 residues. Deletions cut 10 bases from V and 1 base from J, with 7 bases between. Germline CDR1 and CDR2: SGHTA and FQGNSA. CDR3 sequence (DNA): TGTACCACAAGTCATAACTATGGCTACACCTTC. Protein sequence: CTTSHNYGYTF. The full variable domain, its missing parts supplied by reference TRBV7-2 and TRBJ1-2, is GAGVSQSPSNKVTEKGKDVELRCDPISGHTALYWYRQSLGQGLEFLIYFQGNSAPDKSGLPSDRFSAERTGGSVSTLTIQRTQQEDSAVYLCTTSHNYGYTFGSGTRLTVV.

This chain links TRBV7-2 with TRBJ2-7; weak D call: TRBD2 (6 bases). This CDR3 has 15 residues. The ends were cut back, 2 bases at V and 2 bases at J, with 13 bases in the middle. Germline-derived CDR1 and CDR2 are SGHTA and FQGNSA. Written as DNA, the CDR3 is TGTGCCAGCAGCTTAATCCGGCCGGGAGCCTACGAGCAGTACTTC. Protein product: CASSLIRPGAYEQYF.

This clone was seen just once. V usage is TRBV14 and J usage is TRBJ2-7, with 9 bases identical to TRBD1. The germline V gene encodes CDR1 SGHDN and CDR2 FVKESK. The CDR3 covers 17 residues. The junction had 13 bases not matched to a gene; V was cut back by 4 bases and J by 3 bases. In DNA form, the CDR3 reads TGTGCCAGCAGCCCATGGACAGGGGCCGCGGTAGTCTACGAGCAGTACTTC. Protein product: CASSPWTGAAVVYEQYF.

The chain combines TRBV5-4 with TRBJ1-1; 9 bases line up with TRBD1. There are 15 residues in the CDR3. J was trimmed by 5 bases and V by 4 bases; bases with no gene match: 9. The germline CDR1 and CDR2 sequences are SGHNT and YYREEE (reference sequence). CDR3: CASSPTGGVGTEAFF. The CDR3 DNA follows: TGTGCCAGCAGCCCGACAGGGGGTGTGGGGACTGAAGCTTTCTTT.

This clone was seen more than once but under ten times. CDR3: CAISEQGYEQYF. Here the CDR3 DNA reads TGTGCCATCAGCGAGCAGGGCTACGAGCAGTACTTC. This chain links TRBV10-3 with TRBJ2-7; D perhaps matches TRBD1 (5 bases). V was shortened by 6 bases and J by 3 bases, with 9 bases between the two germline ends. The CDR3 extends over 12 amino acids. Looked up from germline, CDR1 is ENHRY and CDR2 is SYGVKD.

V is TRBV6-5 and J is TRBJ1-5, with D perhaps TRBD1 (5 bases). Trimming shortened V by 3 bases and J by 5 bases, and 8 bases separated the two germline ends. Germline V gives CDR1 MNHEY, CDR2 SVGAGI. The CDR3 length is 13 residues. Written as DNA, the CDR3 is TGTGCCAGCAGTTATTCGGGGGATCAGCCCCAGCATTTT. Translation gives CASSYSGDQPQHF.

The V gene is TRBV5-1, the J gene TRBJ1-3, with D unresolved. Deletions cut 2 bases from V and 0 bases from J, with 9 bases between. The CDR3 contains 15 residues. Germline CDR1 and CDR2: SGHRS and YFSETQ. Here the CDR3 DNA reads TGCGCCAGCAGCTTAACGACGGGCTCTGGAAACACCATATATTTT. Protein sequence: CASSLTTGSGNTIYF.

The rearrangement uses TRBV6-6 and TRBJ1-1; D gene ambiguous. Trimming removed 6 bases at V and 1 base at J, with 9 bases between. Germline-derived CDR1 and CDR2 are MNHNY and SVGAGI (reference sequence). This CDR3 has 13 residues. The CDR3 protein is CASSWGGNTEAFF. CDR3 sequence (DNA): TGTGCCAGCAGCTGGGGAGGGAACACTGAAGCTTTCTTT.

This sequence joins TRBV28 and TRBJ2-2; TRBD1 might be the D (6 bases). This CDR3 region has 15 residues. The V gene lost 6 bases and the J gene lost 1 base, with 12 bases spanning the gap. Looked up from germline, CDR1 is MDHEN and CDR2 is SYDVKM. CDR3 in DNA: TGTGCCAGCAGACAGGGAGCATTGAACACCGGGGAGCTGTTTTTT. This gives the protein CASRQGALNTGELFF.

This CDR3 reads CASSGTGQGRKKLFF. DNA for the CDR3: TGTGCCAGCAGTGGGACTGGACAGGGGAGGAAAAAACTGTTTTTT. V is TRBV6-1 and J is TRBJ1-4, with TRBD1 matching over 9 bases. Germline CDR1 and CDR2: MNHNS and SASEGT. This CDR3 region has 15 residues. V trimming: 4 bases; J trimming: 9 bases; junction bases outside the gene matches: 9.

The V call is TRBV28, the J call TRBJ1-2; no clear D. The CDR3 loop spans 11 amino acids. Deletions cut 5 bases from V and 0 bases from J, with 1 base between. Germline lookup yields CDR1 MDHEN and CDR2 SYDVKM. CDR3 protein: CASSTNYGYTF. CDR3 bases: TGTGCCAGCAGTACTAACTATGGCTACACCTTC.

This clone was recorded a few times. The chain employs TRBV5-4 and TRBJ2-2; tentatively, D is TRBD2 (5 bases). The V and J ends lost 2 bases and 1 base respectively, with 15 bases between them. Germline assignment: CDR1 SGHNT and CDR2 YYREEE (reference sequence). The CDR3 consists of 17 residues. CDR3 sequence: CASSLGRTGLNTGELFF. The CDR3 DNA reads TGTGCCAGCAGCTTAGGGCGGACTGGTCTGAACACCGGGGAGCTGTTTTTT.

The rearrangement uses TRBV11-2 and TRBJ1-4, with 8 nucleotides matching TRBD1. The V gene end was trimmed by 4 bases and the J gene end by 8 bases; junction bases not matched to a gene: 6. Germline-derived CDR1 and CDR2 are SGHAT and FQNNGV. The CDR3 has 14 residues. The CDR3 DNA is TGTGCCAGCAGCTGGGACAGGATAGAAGAAAAACTGTTTTTT. Translation gives CASSWDRIEEKLFF. The full variable domain, its missing parts supplied by reference TRBV11-2 and TRBJ1-4, is EAGVAQSPRYKIIEKRQSVAFWCNPISGHATLYWYQQILGQGPKLLIQFQNNGVVDDSQLPKDRFSAERLKGVDSTLKIQPAKLEDSAVYLCASSWDRIEEKLFFGSGTQLSVL.